One T cell receptor beta chain is described in this entry. Its antigen is unknown. The germline V gene has CDR1 KGHSH and CDR2 LQKENI. The length of the CDR3 is 13 residues. V lost 3 bases and J lost 3, with 8 bases in between. With survey level as its setting, the immunoSEQ assay was v3.0. For each individual sample, sequencing targeted roughly 40,000-55,000 T-cell genomes. Method: immunoSEQ multiplex PCR; TCRdb's copy keeps in-frame clones and lacks some. This table has 25,000 to 35,000 clones, more than 95% appearing once. Clinicians in the United States treated all participants with HIV. The data were taken from a study of long-term antiretroviral therapy in people with HIV. Study-wide results and limits: Diversity measured after ART increased yet remained under transplant donor controls. Every time point showed a repertoire led by clones expanded before ART.

The chain combines TRBV18 with TRBJ1-2; D is undetermined. The TCR sequence derives from a young man with HIV. Material: unsorted PBMCs, obtained 6.9 years after starting antiretroviral therapy. CDR3 nucleotide sequence: TGTGCCAGCTCACCGCGGTCGGACTATGGCTACACCTTC. It specifies CASSPRSDYGYTF.